This T cell receptor (beta chain) was profiled in a study of blood T cell repertoires in COVID-19. As for the study in general: The samples span acute and convalescent COVID-19 from the United States, Italy and Spain.

Per the study methods: Using reference gene primer amplification, nucleated cell counts were estimated. Assay used: immunoSEQ multiplex PCR; TCRdb lists only in-frame clones, some missing. From that table come the V and J calls and clone size; the DNA was used to work out D and trimming. The data contain 200,000 to 250,000 clones, approximately 86% of them singletons. The receptor's source is a man aged 55 to 69 with acute or convalescent COVID-19. The sample consisted of peripheral blood.

The CDR3 loop reads CASSKGRGVTYEQYF. In DNA, the CDR3 is TGTGCCAGCAGCAAAGGGCGCGGGGTCACCTACGAGCAGTACTTC. The chain has TRBV21-1 and TRBJ2-7; the DNA was not used to check the table's D call, TRBD2. TRBV21-1 is described as a pseudogene. This CDR3 is 15 amino acids long.